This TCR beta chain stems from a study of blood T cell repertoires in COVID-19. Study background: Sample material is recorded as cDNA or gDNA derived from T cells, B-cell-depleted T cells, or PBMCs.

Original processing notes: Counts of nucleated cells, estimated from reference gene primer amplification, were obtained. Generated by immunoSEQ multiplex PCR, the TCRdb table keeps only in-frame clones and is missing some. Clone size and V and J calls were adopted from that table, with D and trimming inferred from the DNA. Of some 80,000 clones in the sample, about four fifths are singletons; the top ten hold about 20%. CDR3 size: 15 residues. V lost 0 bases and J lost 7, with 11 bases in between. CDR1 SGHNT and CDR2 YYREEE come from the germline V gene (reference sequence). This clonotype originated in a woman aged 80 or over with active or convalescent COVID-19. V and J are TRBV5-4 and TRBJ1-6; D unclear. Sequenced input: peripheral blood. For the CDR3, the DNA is TGTGCCAGCAGCTTGGAAGTGAGGAGAAATTCACCCCTCCACTTT. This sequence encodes CASSLEVRRNSPLHF.